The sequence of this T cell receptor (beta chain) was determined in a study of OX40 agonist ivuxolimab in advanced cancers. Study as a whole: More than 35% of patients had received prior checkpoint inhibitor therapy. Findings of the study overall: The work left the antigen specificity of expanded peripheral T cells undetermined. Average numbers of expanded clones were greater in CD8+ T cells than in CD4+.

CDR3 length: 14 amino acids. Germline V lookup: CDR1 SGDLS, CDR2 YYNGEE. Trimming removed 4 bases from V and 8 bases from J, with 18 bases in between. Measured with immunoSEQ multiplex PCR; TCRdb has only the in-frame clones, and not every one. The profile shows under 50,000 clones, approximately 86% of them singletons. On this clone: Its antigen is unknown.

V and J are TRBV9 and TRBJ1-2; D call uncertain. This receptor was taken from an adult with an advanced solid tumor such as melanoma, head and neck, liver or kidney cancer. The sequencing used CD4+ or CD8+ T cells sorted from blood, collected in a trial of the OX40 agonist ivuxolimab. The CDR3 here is CASSLPGLGEGYTF. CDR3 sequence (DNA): TGTGCCAGCAGCCTACCCGGCCTCGGGGAAGGCTACACCTTC.